The entry that follows covers one TCR beta chain sequence. Its cognate antigen has yet to be identified. Per-base quality was not reported, and no clone a single base away is much larger than it. TCRbeta CDR3 regions were amplified from genomic DNA using the immunoSEQ Assay, a bias-controlled multiplex PCR. For the original study's pipeline: Within the assay, amplification of reference gene primers was used to estimate how many nucleated cells each sample contained. Sequence reads were collapsed and filtered to measure the absolute abundance of every unique TCRbeta CDR3 rearrangement. For each sample, productive Simpson clonality was calculated as the square root of Simpson's diversity index over productive rearrangements. TCRdb obtained this table from immuneACCESS and retained in-frame rearrangements with V and J assigned. These tables miss some clones; where compared with another copy, unresolved V genes account for less than half of the shortfall, and the remainder is unexplained. For V, J and clone size, that table is used; D and trimming come from the DNA. The sample table records roughly 200,000 clones; more than 65% of these occur just once. 4% to 5.5% of the sample rests with the top ten.

Each collaborating institution followed its own protocols to collect whole blood in K2EDTA tubes. Collaborator samples were shipped for TCRbeta analysis as frozen whole blood, isolated PBMCs, or DNA extracted from either sample type. The data were taken from a study of blood T cell repertoires in COVID-19 (dated by TCRdb to the early 2020s). For the study in its entirety: The collaborator samples originated in the United States, Italy and Spain and spanned the acute and convalescent phases of COVID-19. A de-identified subject ID, COVID-19 status, age in years and sex were almost always included in the sample metadata. The samples were drawn from two sources: the first 160 participants of the ongoing ImmuneRACE study, and about 1,300 subjects contributed by 6 global collaborators. Deeply sampled blood TCRbeta repertoires from subjects exposed to, actively infected with, or recovered from COVID-19 were included in the dataset. The prospective study material was composed of cDNA or gDNA derived from T cells, B-cell-depleted T cells, or PBMCs. A freely available public database, intended as a resource for researchers studying the immune response to SARS-CoV-2, is where the repertoires were released. Where available, HLA class I and class II types were obtained from metadata supplied by the sample provider rather than from assay-based typing. Overall study outcomes, separate from this receptor: How much clinical and demographic metadata was included differed by source and by participant, and the metadata was provided uncurated.

The sequence derives from a man over 45 with active or convalescent COVID-19. The sequencing sample was made of peripheral blood.

Here the CDR3 is given as CASSYDTINQPQHF. The nucleotide sequence reads TGTGCCAGCAGTTACGACACGATCAATCAGCCCCAGCATTTT. The sequence links TRBV7-2 to TRBJ1-5, with an unclear D gene assignment. The junction carries 12 bases between V and J, which are trimmed by 6 bases and 3 bases respectively. CDR1 and CDR2 are read off the germline V gene as SGHTA and FQGNSA. The CDR3 runs 14 amino acids, cysteine and phenylalanine included. Only the CDR3 region is kept as DNA, spanning 42 bases read in frame from base 1.